Each of the 17 T cell receptor beta chains below was sequenced from the same sample in a study of a mutant IDH1 vaccine in newly diagnosed glioma. Clones were read by immunoSEQ multiplex PCR, and TCRdb kept only the in-frame ones, dropping some. Of more than 25,000 clones in the sample, roughly 90% were seen once. Stated time point: week 23, last vaccination. A single vaccine dose contained 300 ug of mutant IDH1 20-mer peptide, and topical imiquimod was used with it. Their antigens remain unidentified. Sequenced here: PBMCs, sampled from a glioma patient whose treatment included an IDH1 peptide vaccine. The receptors were gathered from a man between 35 and 55 years old with glioma.

The chain links TRBV6-1 to TRBJ1-2; no clear D. V lost 6 bases to trimming and J lost 6 bases, with 11 bases between them. Germline V lookup: CDR1 MNHNS, CDR2 SASEGT. The CDR3 has 12 amino acids. The CDR3 region is CASRGEFDGYTF. The DNA for the CDR3 is TGTGCCAGCAGGGGAGAGTTTGATGGCTACACCTTC.

The chain uses TRBV19 and TRBJ1-2; possibly TRBD1 for D (6 bases). The CDR3 has 14 amino acids. The V gene's germline CDR1 is LNHDA and CDR2 SQIVND (reference sequence). V gave up 5 bases and J gave up 3 bases, with 13 bases separating them. The CDR3 DNA reads TGTGCCAGTAGTTCCCAGGGGTCAGACTATGGCTACACCTTC. This sequence encodes CASSSQGSDYGYTF.

V and J are TRBV7-9 and TRBJ2-1; tentative D call: TRBD2 (6 bases). This CDR3 contains 12 residues. The germline V gene encodes CDR1 SEHNR and CDR2 FQNEAQ (reference sequence). Trimming left V 3 bases short and J 7 bases short, with 7 bases between. CDR3 bases: TGTGCCAGCAGCTTGGGGAGGAATGAGCAGTTCTTC. It specifies CASSLGRNEQFF.

V is TRBV5-8 and J is TRBJ1-2, with D perhaps TRBD1 (5 bases). CDR1 and CDR2 (germline): SGHTS, YDEGEE. The CDR3 has 14 residues. V lost 2 bases to trimming and J lost 3 bases, with 11 bases between them. The CDR3 protein is CASSFRRGDYGYTF. The CDR3 DNA reads as TGTGCCAGCAGCTTTCGGAGGGGAGACTATGGCTACACCTTC. Variable domain in full (rest from reference TRBV5-8 and TRBJ1-2): EAGVTQSPTHLIKTRGQQATLRCSPISGHTSVYWYQQALGLGLQFLLWYDEGEERNRGNFPPRFSGRQFPNYSSELNVNALELEDSALYLCASSFRRGDYGYTFGSGTRLTVV.

J is TRBJ2-2 and V is TRBV28, with 10 bases that match TRBD1. The CDR3 consists of 18 residues. The germline gives CDR1 MDHEN, CDR2 SYDVKM. J was trimmed by 5 bases and V by 3 bases; bases with no gene match: 12. The DNA for the CDR3 is TGTGCCAGCAGTTTTGTTTGGGAGACAGGGGGCCGAACCGGGGAGCTGTTTTTT. This gives the protein CASSFVWETGGRTGELFF.

This clone was detected a few times. The chain uses TRBV5-5 and TRBJ2-7; unclear D gene. The length of the CDR3 is 14 residues. Trimming pared 0 bases from V and 1 base from J, leaving 8 bases between. CDR1 and CDR2 from the germline V gene are SGHKS and YYEKEE (reference sequence). The CDR3 sequence: CASSLVGRSYEQYV. The CDR3 nucleotides are TGTGCCAGCAGCTTGGTCGGGCGTTCCTACGAGCAGTACGTC.

The rearrangement joins TRBV4-2 to TRBJ1-1; D unresolved. The CDR3 length is 12 residues. CDR1 and CDR2 (germline): LGHNA, YNFKEQ. V shed 6 bases and J shed 2 bases, with 7 bases lying between them. CDR3 DNA: TGTGCCAGCAGTCTCGATAACACTGAAGCTTTCTTT. Translating it yields CASSLDNTEAFF.

The chain is built from TRBV2 and TRBJ1-1, with D hard to call. Trimming removed 2 bases from V and 1 base from J, with 2 bases in between. Germline V lookup: CDR1 SNHLY, CDR2 FYNNEI. The CDR3 extends over 12 amino acids. The CDR3 coding sequence is TGTGCCAGCAGTGAACCGAACACTGAAGCTTTCTTT. Translation gives CASSEPNTEAFF.

The chain is built from TRBV4-1 and TRBJ1-5; no clear D gene. CDR3 length equals 12 residues. In germline, CDR1 is MGHRA, CDR2 YSYEKL. Trimming removed 4 bases from V and 9 bases from J, with 10 bases in between. The CDR3 region is CASSPPEGPQHF. CDR3 DNA: TGCGCCAGCAGCCCACCAGAGGGGCCCCAGCATTTT.

The chain is built from TRBV6-4 and TRBJ1-5; no clear D gene. The CDR3 spans 12 residues. Germline CDR1 and CDR2: MRHNA and SNTAGT. Trimming removed 6 bases from V and 4 bases from J, with 7 bases in between. The CDR3, as DNA: TGTGCCAGCAGGCCCCCAAATCAGCCCCAGCATTTT. Translated, it gives CASRPPNQPQHF.

The V gene is TRBV7-8, the J gene TRBJ1-3; D call uncertain. Germline lookup yields CDR1 SGHVS and CDR2 FQNEAQ. This CDR3 contains 15 residues. Deletions cut 5 bases from V and 0 bases from J, with 11 bases between. The chain's CDR3 is CASSPGSNSGNTIYF. CDR3 DNA: TGTGCCAGCAGCCCCGGGTCTAACTCTGGAAACACCATATATTTT. The variable domain in full, completed from reference TRBV7-8 and TRBJ1-3, reads GAGVSQSPRYKVAKRGQDVALRCDPISGHVSLFWYQQALGQGPEFLTYFQNEAQLDKSGLPSDRFFAERPEGSVSTLKIQRTQQEDSAVYLCASSPGSNSGNTIYFGEGSWLTVV.

The chain is built from TRBV5-4 and TRBJ2-3; 11 bases line up with TRBD2. The germline V gene encodes CDR1 SGHNT and CDR2 YYREEE (reference sequence). V trimming: 4 bases; J trimming: 2 bases; junction bases outside the gene matches: 18. The CDR3 is made up of 20 amino acids. In DNA form, the CDR3 reads TGTGCCAGCAGCCCGACCTTACTAGCGGGGGTCAATCCCACCACAGATACGCAGTATTTT. It yields the protein CASSPTLLAGVNPTTDTQYF. The full variable domain, rest sourced from reference TRBV5-4 and TRBJ2-3, is ETGVTQSPTHLIKTRGQQVTLRCSSQSGHNTVSWYQQALGQGPQFIFQYYREEENGRGNFPPRFSGLQFPNYSSELNVNALELDDSALYLCASSPTLLAGVNPTTDTQYFGPGTRLTVL.

The chain links TRBV30 to TRBJ2-6; the D gene is possibly TRBD2 (6 bases). The CDR3 contains 15 residues. Trimming removed 4 bases at V and 0 bases at J, with 10 bases between. Germline CDR1 and CDR2: GTSNPN and SVGIG (reference sequence). The CDR3 loop is CAWMAGSSGANVLTF. In DNA, the CDR3 is TGTGCCTGGATGGCGGGAAGCTCTGGGGCCAACGTCCTGACTTTC.

The J gene is TRBJ2-7, the V gene TRBV7-2; D ambiguous. The CDR3 totals 13 residues. CDR1 and CDR2 (germline): SGHTA, FQGNSA. V lost 4 bases, J lost 1 base, and 8 bases lay in between. The CDR3 spells CASSSAISYEQYF. The DNA for the CDR3 is TGTGCCAGCAGCTCCGCGATATCCTACGAGCAGTACTTC.

V gene TRBV11-2 combines with J gene TRBJ1-2, with D possibly matching TRBD1 (5 bases). The CDR3 is 15 amino acids. V lost 5 bases, J lost 4 bases, and 17 bases lay in between. In germline, CDR1 is SGHAT, CDR2 FQNNGV. The CDR3 loop is CASSEEAGRGYGYTF. DNA of the CDR3: TGTGCCAGCAGCGAGGAGGCAGGGAGGGGCTATGGCTACACCTTC.

The V call is TRBV7-6, the J call TRBJ2-1; 11 positions agree with TRBD2. The CDR3 has 17 amino acids. Germline CDR1 is SGHVS and CDR2 is FNYEAQ. V lost 6 bases and J lost 7; bases outside the gene matches: 14. CDR3 bases: TGTGCCAGCAGTCCACATCAACCGGGACTAGCGGCGAATGAGCAGTTCTTC. It translates to CASSPHQPGLAANEQFF.

The V call is TRBV7-2, the J call TRBJ2-1; TRBD1 matches 8 bases. This CDR3 region has 14 residues. Trimming at V came to 2 bases and at J to 8 bases, leaving 5 bases not matched to a gene. Germline V gene data show CDR1 as SGHTA and CDR2 as FQGNSA. The CDR3 nucleotides read TGTGCCAGCAGCTTAAGGACAGGGCCCCATGAGCAGTTCTTC. This codes for CASSLRTGPHEQFF.